This TCR beta chain is from a study of Ad26.COV2.S vaccination and SARS-CoV-2 variants. As regards this clone: The antigen remains undetermined.

Study observations and caveats: The TCR breadth and depth analyses may have understated or missed part of the total T cell responses. Reported post-vaccination CD8+ and CD4+ T cell responses to spike showed substantial breadth.

Repertoires were generated with immunoSEQ multiplex PCR, while TCRdb's copy carries only in-frame clones and drops some. The top ten clones hold 9.5% to 15% of a sample with a few hundred thousand clones, around 90% of them seen once. Treatment defined: around 19 received Ad26.COV2.S at low or high dose, single or two shots; about five received placebo; per-sample allocation not given. Sampling occurred on day 63 after the first vaccine or placebo injection. With 6 bases removed from V and 5 bases from J, the gap between germline ends came to 13 bases. This CDR3 contains 13 residues. The V and J genes are TRBV12-3 or TRBV12-4 and TRBJ1-1; D is ambiguous. Sequenced material: peripheral blood, taken in a trial of Ad26.COV2.S vaccine versus placebo. This clonotype was sampled from a person aged 18-60 years who received the Ad26.COV2.S COVID-19 vaccine or a placebo. DNA of the CDR3: TGTGCCAGCAGGGGAACGGGCGCGACTGAAGCTTTCTTT. This codes for CASRGTGATEAFF.